This T cell receptor (beta chain) was identified in a study of radiotherapy plus CTLA-4 blockade in lung cancer. Study-level background: For approximately 19% of patients, objective responses occurred, and about 33% had disease control.

Overall study results and limits: In blood, after radiotherapy plus ipilimumab, tumor-derived TCR clones expanded.

Generated by immunoSEQ multiplex PCR, the TCRdb table keeps only in-frame clones and is missing some. The table lists fewer than 75,000 clones, more than 75% of them singletons. Germline loops: CDR1 SNHLY, CDR2 FYNNEI. The CDR3 consists of 14 residues. The junction had 3 bases not matched to a gene; V was cut back by 6 bases and J by 1 base. On this clone: Its antigen is unknown.

Specimen: peripheral blood, collected from a patient treated with radiotherapy plus ipilimumab. The TCR originated in a human donor with non-small cell lung cancer that progressed on radiotherapy plus ipilimumab. This chain connects TRBV2 to TRBJ2-7; TRBD2 agrees at 10 bases. Here the CDR3 DNA reads TGTGCCAGCAGGGAGGGACTAGCGTCCTACGAGCAGTACTTC. It yields the protein CASREGLASYEQYF.